The T cell receptor beta chain described here comes from a study of identical twins. The trim removed 2 bases at V and 7 bases at J, leaving 7 bases unmatched. Germline V gene data show CDR1 as MRHNA and CDR2 as SNTAGT. The CDR3 is 15 amino acids. Study-wide results and limits: Conclusions came from cross-sectional statistical analysis, not from following the same donors. Partly confounded zero-insertion analyses could result from invariant MAIT and iNKT cells.

TCRdb reprocessed the 5' RACE reads via MiXCR and lists one record per CDR3 protein. The repertoire consists of under 250,000 distinct CDR3 sequences, with roughly an eighth occurring once and the leading ten covering more than 3.5%. All donors comprised healthy Caucasians. This clonotype occurred a few times. The antigen is not known. This sample also belongs to another study, concerning yellow fever vaccine responses in identical twins.

Sequencing was carried out using memory (CD45RO+) T cells sorted from blood. This TCR was sampled from a woman aged 18-29 years in good health. V gene TRBV6-4 combines with J gene TRBJ2-1; 8 positions match TRBD1. In DNA form, the CDR3 reads TGTGCCAGCAGTGACGGGGCAGGGGGCAATAATGAGCAGTTCTTC. It specifies CASSDGAGGNNEQFF.